One T cell receptor beta chain is described in this entry. The antigen remains undetermined. This entry belongs to a study of CD4+ T cells in melanoma. General study findings and limits: Neoantigen-specific CD4+ T cells in melanoma reportedly had diverse differentiation states.

After removal of 2 bases from V and 1 base from J, the junction contained 2 bases not matched to a gene. The CDR3 spans 16 residues. Germline assignment: CDR1 SGHRS and CDR2 YFSETQ. The data were produced by immunoSEQ multiplex PCR, yet TCRdb's version contains in-frame clones alone and is incomplete. Of under 20,000 clones listed, approximately 83% are singletons. The source is a human donor with melanoma. The sequenced material came from cells from a culture (not recorded whether cultured in vitro). The chain couples TRBV5-1 to TRBJ2-2; 10 positions match TRBD1. For the CDR3, the DNA is TGCGCCAGCAGCTTCGGGACAGGGGAGAACACCGGGGAGCTGTTTTTT. Amino acids: CASSFGTGENTGELFF.